A single sample gave rise to the 3 T cell receptor beta chains below, sequenced in a study of metastatic and nonmetastatic thyroid tumors. TCRdb reprocessed the PCR reads using MiXCR. The sample contains about 20,000 clones, approximately 12% of which appear only once. Until they underwent thyroid surgery, no patient had received any treatment. The sequencing input was blood. These receptors originate from a male donor with papillary thyroid cancer or a benign thyroid nodule (not recorded which). Some clones in this sample may be carry-over from other donors' samples.

Many counts were recorded for this clone. The J gene is TRBJ1-6, the V gene TRBV28, with TRBD1 identical over 7 bases. Per germline, CDR1 MDHEN and CDR2 SYDVKM. The length of the CDR3 is 14 residues. V shed 6 bases and J 7 bases; nucleotides not matched to a gene: 6. In DNA, the CDR3 is TGTGCCAGCAGGCTGGGACAGACAAATTCACCCCTCCACTTT. Translating gives CASRLGQTNSPLHF.

This rearrangement joins TRBV12-3 or TRBV12-4 to TRBJ2-1, with 9 nucleotides matching TRBD2. This CDR3 has 14 residues. Trimming took 5 bases from V and 8 from J; bases not matched to a gene: 7. CDR3: CASSIPGLAHEQFF. The CDR3 nucleotides read TGTGCCAGCAGTATACCGGGACTAGCACATGAGCAGTTCTTC.

This clone was picked up a small number of times. The chain uses TRBV20-1 and TRBJ2-6; D is perhaps TRBD1 (6 bases). Germline CDR1 DFQATT, CDR2 SNEGSKA (reference sequence). Trimming took off 3 bases at V and 2 bases at J, with 14 bases between the two ends. CDR3 size: 16 residues. In DNA, the CDR3 is TGCAGTGCTAGTCAGGGGCTCAGCACTGGGGCCAACGTCCTGACTTTC. As protein: CSASQGLSTGANVLTF.